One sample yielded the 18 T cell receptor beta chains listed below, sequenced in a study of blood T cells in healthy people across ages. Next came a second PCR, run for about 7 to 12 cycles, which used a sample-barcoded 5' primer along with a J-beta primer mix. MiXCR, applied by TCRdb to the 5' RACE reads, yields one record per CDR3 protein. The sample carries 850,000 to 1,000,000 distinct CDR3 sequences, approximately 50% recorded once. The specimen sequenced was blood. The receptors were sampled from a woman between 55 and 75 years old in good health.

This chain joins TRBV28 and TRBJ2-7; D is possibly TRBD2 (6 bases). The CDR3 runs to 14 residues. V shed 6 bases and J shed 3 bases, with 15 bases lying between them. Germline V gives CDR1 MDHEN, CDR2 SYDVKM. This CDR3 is CASRRQGGLYEQYF. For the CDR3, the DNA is TGTGCCAGCAGACGTCAGGGAGGTCTCTACGAGCAGTACTTC.

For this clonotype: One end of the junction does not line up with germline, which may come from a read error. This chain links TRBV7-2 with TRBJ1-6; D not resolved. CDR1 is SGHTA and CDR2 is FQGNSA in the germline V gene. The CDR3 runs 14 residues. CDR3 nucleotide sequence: TGTGCCGGCAGCTTTGGACTGGGAAATTCACCCCTCCACTTT. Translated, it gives CAGSFGLGNSPLHF.

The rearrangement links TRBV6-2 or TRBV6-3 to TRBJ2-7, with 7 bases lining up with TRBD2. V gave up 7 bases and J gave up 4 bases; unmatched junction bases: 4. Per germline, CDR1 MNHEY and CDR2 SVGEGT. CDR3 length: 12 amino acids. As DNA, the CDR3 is TGTGCCAGCAAGGCTAGCGGTTACGAGCAGTACTTC. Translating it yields CASKASGYEQYF.

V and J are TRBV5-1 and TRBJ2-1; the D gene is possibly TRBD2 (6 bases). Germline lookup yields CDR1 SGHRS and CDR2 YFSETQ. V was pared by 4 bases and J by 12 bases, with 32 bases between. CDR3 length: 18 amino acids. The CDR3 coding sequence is TGCGCCAGCAGCCAACCGGGACGAATGGAGACGTGGGGGGTCCGGCAGTTCTTC. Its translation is CASSQPGRMETWGVRQFF. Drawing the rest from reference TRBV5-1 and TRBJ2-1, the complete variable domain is KAGVTQTPRYLIKTRGQQVTLSCSPISGHRSVSWYQQTPGQGLQFLFEYFSETQRNKGNFPGRFSGRQFSNSRSEMNVSTLELGDSALYLCASSQPGRMETWGVRQFFGPGTRLTVL.

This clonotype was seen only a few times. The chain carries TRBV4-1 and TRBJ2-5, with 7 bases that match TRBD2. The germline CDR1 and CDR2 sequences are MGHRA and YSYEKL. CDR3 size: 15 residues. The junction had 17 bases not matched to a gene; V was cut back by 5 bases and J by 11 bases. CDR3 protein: CASSFTGTTTRGQYF. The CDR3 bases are TGCGCCAGCAGCTTTACCGGGACTACAACTCGAGGGCAGTACTTC.

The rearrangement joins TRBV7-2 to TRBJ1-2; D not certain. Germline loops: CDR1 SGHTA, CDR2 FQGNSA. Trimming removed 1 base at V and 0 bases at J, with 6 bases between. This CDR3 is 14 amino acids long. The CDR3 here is CASSLESPNYGYTF. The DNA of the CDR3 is TGTGCCAGCAGCTTAGAGTCCCCTAACTATGGCTACACCTTC. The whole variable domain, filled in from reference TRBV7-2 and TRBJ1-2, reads GAGVSQSPSNKVTEKGKDVELRCDPISGHTALYWYRQSLGQGLEFLIYFQGNSAPDKSGLPSDRFSAERTGGSVSTLTIQRTQQEDSAVYLCASSLESPNYGYTFGSGTRLTVV.

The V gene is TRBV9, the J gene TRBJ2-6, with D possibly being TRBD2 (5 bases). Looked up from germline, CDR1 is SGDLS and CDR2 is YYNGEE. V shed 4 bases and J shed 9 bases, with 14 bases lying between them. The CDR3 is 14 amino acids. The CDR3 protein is CASSPPGLVNVLTF. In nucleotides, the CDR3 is TGTGCCAGCAGCCCCCCGGGGTTGGTCAACGTCCTGACTTTC.

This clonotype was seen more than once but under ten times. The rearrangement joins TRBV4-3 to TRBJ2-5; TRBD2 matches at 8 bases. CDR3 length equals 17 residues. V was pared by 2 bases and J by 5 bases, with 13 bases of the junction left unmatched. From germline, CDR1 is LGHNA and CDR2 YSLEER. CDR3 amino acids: CASSQRMPGGPGETQYF. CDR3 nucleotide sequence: TGCGCCAGCAGCCAACGGATGCCGGGAGGGCCTGGGGAGACCCAGTACTTC.

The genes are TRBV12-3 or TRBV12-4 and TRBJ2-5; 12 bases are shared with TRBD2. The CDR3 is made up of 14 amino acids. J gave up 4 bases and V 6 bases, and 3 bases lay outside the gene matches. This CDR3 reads CASSLAGGIETQYF. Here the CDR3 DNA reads TGTGCCAGCAGCCTAGCGGGAGGGATAGAGACCCAGTACTTC.

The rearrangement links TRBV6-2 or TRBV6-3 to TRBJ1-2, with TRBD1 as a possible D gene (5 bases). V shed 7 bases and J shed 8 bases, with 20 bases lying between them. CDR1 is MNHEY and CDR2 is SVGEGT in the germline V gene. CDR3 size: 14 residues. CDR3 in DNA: TGTGCCAGCAAAAACAACCCTGACAGCGGCGGCTACACCTTC. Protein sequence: CASKNNPDSGGYTF.

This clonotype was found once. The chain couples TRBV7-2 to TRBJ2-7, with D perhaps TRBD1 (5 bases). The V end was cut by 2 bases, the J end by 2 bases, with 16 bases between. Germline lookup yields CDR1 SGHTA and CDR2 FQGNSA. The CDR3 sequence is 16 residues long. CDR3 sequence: CASSLRGQALTYEQYF. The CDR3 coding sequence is TGTGCCAGCAGCTTAAGGGGTCAAGCTTTAACCTACGAGCAGTACTTC. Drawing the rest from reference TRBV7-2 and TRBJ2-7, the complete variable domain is GAGVSQSPSNKVTEKGKDVELRCDPISGHTALYWYRQSLGQGLEFLIYFQGNSAPDKSGLPSDRFSAERTGGSVSTLTIQRTQQEDSAVYLCASSLRGQALTYEQYFGPGTRLTVT.

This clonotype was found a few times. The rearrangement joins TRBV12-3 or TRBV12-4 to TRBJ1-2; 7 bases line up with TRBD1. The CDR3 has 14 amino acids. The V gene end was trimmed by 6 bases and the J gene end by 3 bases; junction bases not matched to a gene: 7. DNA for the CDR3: TGTGCCAGCAGCAGACTCAGGGGGGACTATGGCTACACCTTC. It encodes CASSRLRGDYGYTF.

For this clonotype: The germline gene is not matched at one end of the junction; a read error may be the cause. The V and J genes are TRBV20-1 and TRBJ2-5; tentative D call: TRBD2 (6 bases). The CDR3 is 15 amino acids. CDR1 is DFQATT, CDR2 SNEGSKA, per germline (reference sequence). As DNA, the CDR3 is TGCAGTGTTAGAGACCCAAACGCGGGACAAGAGACCCAGTACTTC. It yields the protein CSVRDPNAGQETQYF.

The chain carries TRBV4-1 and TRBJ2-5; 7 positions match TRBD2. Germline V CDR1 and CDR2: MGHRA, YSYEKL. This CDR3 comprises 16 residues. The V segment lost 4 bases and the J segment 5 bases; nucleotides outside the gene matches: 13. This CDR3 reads CASSLPRAGVSETQYF. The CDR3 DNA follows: TGCGCCAGCAGCCTCCCCCGGGCGGGAGTAAGTGAGACCCAGTACTTC.

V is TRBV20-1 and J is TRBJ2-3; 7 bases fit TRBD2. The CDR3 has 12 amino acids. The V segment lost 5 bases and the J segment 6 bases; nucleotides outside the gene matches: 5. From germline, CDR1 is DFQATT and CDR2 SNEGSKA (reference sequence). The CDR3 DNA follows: TGCAGTGCTTCCGCGGGGGAGGATACGCAGTATTTT. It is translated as CSASAGEDTQYF.

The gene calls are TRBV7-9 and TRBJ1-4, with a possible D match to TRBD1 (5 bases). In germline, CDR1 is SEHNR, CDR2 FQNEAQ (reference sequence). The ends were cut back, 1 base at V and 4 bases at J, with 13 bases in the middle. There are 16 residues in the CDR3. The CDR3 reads CASSLGSTAHNEKLFF. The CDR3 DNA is TGTGCCAGCAGCTTAGGCTCGACAGCCCATAATGAAAAACTGTTTTTT.

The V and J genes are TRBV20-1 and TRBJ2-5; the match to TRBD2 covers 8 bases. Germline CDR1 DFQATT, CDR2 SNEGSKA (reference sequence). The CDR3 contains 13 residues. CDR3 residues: CSPLAGSQETQYF. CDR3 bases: TGCAGCCCTTTAGCGGGAAGTCAAGAGACCCAGTACTTC.

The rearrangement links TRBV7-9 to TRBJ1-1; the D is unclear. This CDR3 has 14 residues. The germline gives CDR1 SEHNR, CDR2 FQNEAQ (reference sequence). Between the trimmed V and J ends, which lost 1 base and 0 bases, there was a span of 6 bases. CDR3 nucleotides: TGTGCCAGCAGCTTAGGGGAGGTGAACACTGAAGCTTTCTTT. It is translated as CASSLGEVNTEAFF.